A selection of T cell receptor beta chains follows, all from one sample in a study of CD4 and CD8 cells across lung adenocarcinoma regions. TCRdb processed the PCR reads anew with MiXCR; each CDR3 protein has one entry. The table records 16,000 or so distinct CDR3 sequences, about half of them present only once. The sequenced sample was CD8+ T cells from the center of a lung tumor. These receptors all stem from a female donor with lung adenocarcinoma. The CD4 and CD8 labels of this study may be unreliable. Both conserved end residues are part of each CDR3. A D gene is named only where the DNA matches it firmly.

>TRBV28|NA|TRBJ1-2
CASSSDPPPSGYTF
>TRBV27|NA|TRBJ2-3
CASSGYNTDTQYF
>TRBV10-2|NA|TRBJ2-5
CASSELGAGSFQETQYF
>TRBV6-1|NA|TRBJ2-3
CASSEGPAGALTHTQYF
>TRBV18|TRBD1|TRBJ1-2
CASSPITGEYGYTF
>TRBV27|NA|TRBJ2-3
CAGSGVGGEDTQYF
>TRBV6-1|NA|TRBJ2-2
CASSEEEGQGAGELFF
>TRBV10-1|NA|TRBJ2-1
CASSVSLWSNEQFF
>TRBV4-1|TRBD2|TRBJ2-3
CASSQGPGLAGGPRTDTQYF
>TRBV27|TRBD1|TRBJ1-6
CASSFGADRENSPLHF
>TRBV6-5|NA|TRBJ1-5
CASSYTVNSNQPQHF
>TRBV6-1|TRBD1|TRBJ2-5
CASSARDRGLRETQYF
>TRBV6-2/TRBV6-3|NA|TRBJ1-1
CASSSIQLNTEAFF
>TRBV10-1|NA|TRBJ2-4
CASSEEGWGKNIQYF
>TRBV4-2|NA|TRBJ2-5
CASSQDLIAGTQYF
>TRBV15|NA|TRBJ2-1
CATSRDGKAYNEQFF
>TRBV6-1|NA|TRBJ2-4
CASSIGTGCAKDIQYF
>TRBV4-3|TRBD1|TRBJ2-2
CASSRDRGTGELFF
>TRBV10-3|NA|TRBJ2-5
CAGGRGGSAKETQYF
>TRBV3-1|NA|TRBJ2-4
CASSQDPGSGLLAKNIQYF
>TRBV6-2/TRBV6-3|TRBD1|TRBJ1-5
CASSLQGAQPQHF
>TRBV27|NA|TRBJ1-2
CASSFQGTGNYGYTF
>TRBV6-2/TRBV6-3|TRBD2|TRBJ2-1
CASSHRRLAGGGNEQFF